This TCR beta chain was documented in a study of blood T cell repertoires in COVID-19. Method: immunoSEQ multiplex PCR; TCRdb's copy keeps in-frame clones and lacks some. Seen here are hundreds of thousands of clones, more than 75% observed once, and the top ten hold approximately 2.5%. This sequence was found in a man aged 55 to 69 who had recovered from COVID-19. Sequencing was performed on PBMCs or T cells enriched from blood (not recorded which).

The CDR3 region has the DNA TGCGCCAGCAGCCAGGGGGCTCGGCGGAACACTGAAGCTTTCTTT. Translating gives CASSQGARRNTEAFF. The chain couples TRBV4-1 to TRBJ1-1; D possibly corresponds to TRBD1 (6 bases). Per germline, CDR1 MGHRA and CDR2 YSYEKL. This CDR3 has 15 amino acids. With 3 bases removed from V and 1 base from J, the gap between germline ends came to 12 bases.